This is a list of T cell receptor beta chains from one sample in a study of blood T cell repertoires in COVID-19. The method was immunoSEQ multiplex PCR; TCRdb's version includes in-frame clones alone and lacks a portion of them. The top ten clones hold about 1% of a sample with approximately 100,000 clones, roughly nine tenths of them seen once. Material: peripheral blood. These receptor sequences come from a man in his sixties with acute or convalescent COVID-19. Both conserved end residues are trimmed from each CDR3.

TRBV11-2	TRBJ1-4	ASSRTGGVEKLF
TRBV24-1	TRBJ2-1	ATSDPEFGQGGGYNEQF
TRBV7-6	TRBJ2-1	ASSLTSSAGGSNEQF
TRBV9	TRBJ1-1	ASSYLDTAEAF
TRBV28	TRBJ2-7	ASSLSFYEQY
TRBV9	TRBJ2-2	ASSVVERNTGELF
TRBV15	TRBJ2-7	ATSREGGSSYEQY
TRBV28	TRBJ1-1	ASSSDSITGSQRPEAF
TRBV18	TRBJ2-7	ASSGDATMSSYEQY
TRBV4-2	TRBJ1-2	ASSQDGREEYGYT
TRBV3-1/TRBV3-2	TRBJ1-2	ASSRGTGIYGYT
TRBV19	TRBJ1-4	ASRDRVKEKLF
TRBV7-6	TRBJ2-2	ASSPGQPLTGELF
TRBV28	TRBJ2-1	ASSSLPRGYEQF
TRBV5-1	TRBJ1-1	ASSLTQDDTEAF
TRBV11-2	TRBJ1-2	ASSFGQGVGYT
TRBV5-1	TRBJ2-2	ASSLAELALGGELF
TRBV24-1	TRBJ1-1	ATQPGQGNTEAF
TRBV11-3	TRBJ2-1	ASSLGRANNEQF
TRBV15	TRBJ1-3	ATSQGGHYGNTIY
TRBV10-3	TRBJ2-1	AIRGLGNEQF
TRBV27	TRBJ1-1	ASSLRAGVAF
TRBV7-3	TRBJ1-1	ASSYRLHTEAF
TRBV3-1/TRBV3-2	TRBJ2-5	ASSLGLAGVETQY
TRBV6-5	TRBJ1-5	ASRSSNQPQH
TRBV7-6	TRBJ2-5	ASSLGTGGGETQY
TRBV5-8	TRBJ1-3	ASSLVSSSGNTIY